This T cell receptor (beta chain) originates from a study of cytotoxic CD8 clonotypes in ibrutinib-treated CLL (dated by TCRdb to about 2021). In the study overall: The cohort included about 15 treatment-naive and roughly 10 relapsed/refractory patients; some 18 were IGHV unmutated. Responses were partial in roughly 24 patients and complete in 2; after median approximately 67 months follow-up, around 15 stayed in remission and about twelve progressed. Samples at response were collected after a median of about twelve months of treatment, with a range of about 6 to 40 months. An average of 255,043 productive templates and 94,082 productive rearrangements was obtained per sample. Longitudinal samples were available for about 30% of the roughly 86 trial participants. Cryopreserved peripheral blood mononuclear cells were obtained before treatment, at response, and at either sustained remission or disease progression. All remission and progressive disease samples were collected while patients were still receiving ibrutinib. The study at large found these results: Public clonotypes were rare and either contracted or stayed stable during treatment, and the rise in clonality at ibrutinib response reflected the expansion of private clonotypes. Sustained-remission and progressing patients did not have matched sampling times, and lymph node repertoires were not examined. Baseline clonality exceeded that of age-matched healthy donors and correlated strongly with circulating CD8+ T-cell counts. At ibrutinib response clonality went up, during sustained remission it held steady, and at progression it dropped back toward baseline.

The germline V end is reduced by 3 bases and the J end by 4 bases; junction bases left unmatched: 0. From cysteine to phenylalanine, the CDR3 is 13 amino acids long. The entry retains the CDR3 DNA only, 39 bases that are in frame from base 1. Reading the germline V gene gives CDR1 SGDLS and CDR2 YYNGEE. The time point label of this sample denotes: progressive disease on ibrutinib. For TCR beta library preparation, about 2 micrograms of genomic DNA were isolated from cryopreserved PBMCs. Longitudinal blood samples from CLL patients on ibrutinib monotherapy underwent high-throughput TCR beta sequencing. Patients were enrolled in a phase 2 open-label single-center ibrutinib monotherapy trial. The goal of deep resolution MiSeq sequencing was a depth between 1 in 1 million and 1 in 200,000 T cells, and coverage averaged 10x per clonotype. The immunoSEQ hsTCRB Kit was used to generate TCR beta libraries. The original methods were these. The data were analyzed with ImmunoSEQ Analyzer and ImmunoSEQ Data Assistant, and V, D and J gene assignments followed IMGT definitions. Clonality, with values ranging from 0 to 1, was calculated as one minus the normalized Shannon entropy of productive rearrangement frequencies. Public clonotype analysis was restricted to overrepresented clonotypes comprising at least 0.05% of each patient's repertoire. Repertoires from about a dozen age-matched healthy donors in immuneACCESS were used as clonality controls. TCRdb carries this immuneACCESS record with in-frame sequences only. Its versions omit some clonotypes, under half of them owing to an unresolved V gene in the studies checked, with the rest unexplained. That table gives V, J and clone size, and the DNA gave D and trimming. The sample table holds roughly 300,000 clones, of which approximately 76% were seen once. Roughly 5.7% of the sample is taken by the ten largest.

A word on this clone: Its specific antigen is unknown. Base-call qualities are not available, and no considerably larger clone is one nucleotide away.

The material sequenced was PBMCs, taken at disease progression, from a patient treated with ibrutinib. This clonotype was obtained from a human donor with chronic lymphocytic leukemia. The chain joins TRBV9 to TRBJ2-3; 9 central bases correspond to TRBD1. The encoded CDR3 is CASSGDRADTQYF. DNA sequence: TGTGCCAGCAGCGGGGACAGGGCAGATACGCAGTATTTT.